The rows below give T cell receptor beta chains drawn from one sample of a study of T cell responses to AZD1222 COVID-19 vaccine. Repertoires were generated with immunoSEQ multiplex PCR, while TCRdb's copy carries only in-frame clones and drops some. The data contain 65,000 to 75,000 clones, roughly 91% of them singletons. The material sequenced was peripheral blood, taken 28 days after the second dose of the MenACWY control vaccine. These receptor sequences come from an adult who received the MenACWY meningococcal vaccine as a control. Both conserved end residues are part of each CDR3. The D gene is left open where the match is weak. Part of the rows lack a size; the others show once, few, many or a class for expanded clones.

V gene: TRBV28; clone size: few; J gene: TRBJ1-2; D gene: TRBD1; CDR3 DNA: TGTGCCAGCAAATCAGGGGGCTACATCTATGGCTACACCTTC; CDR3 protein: CASKSGGYIYGYTF
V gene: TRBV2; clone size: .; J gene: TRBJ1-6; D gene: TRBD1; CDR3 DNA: TGTGCCAGCAGTCCCGGGACAGGGGCGGGCAATTCACCCCTCCACTTT; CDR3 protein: CASSPGTGAGNSPLHF
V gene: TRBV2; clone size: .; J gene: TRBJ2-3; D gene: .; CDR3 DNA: TGTGCCAGCAGTGATAGTGGCAGCACAGATACGCAGTATTTT; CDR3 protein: CASSDSGSTDTQYF
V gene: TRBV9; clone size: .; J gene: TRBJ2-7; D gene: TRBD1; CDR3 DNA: TGTGCCAGCAGCTTCGGACAGGTCTCCTACGAGCAGTACTTC; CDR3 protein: CASSFGQVSYEQYF
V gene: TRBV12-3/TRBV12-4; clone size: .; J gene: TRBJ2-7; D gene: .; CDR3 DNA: TGTGCCAGCAGCACCGGGGAGGCCTACGAGCAGTACTTC; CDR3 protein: CASSTGEAYEQYF
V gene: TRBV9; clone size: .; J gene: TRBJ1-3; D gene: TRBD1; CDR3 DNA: TGTGCCAGCAGCGTAGAAGCAGGGGGTAGGTCTGGAAACACCATATATTTT; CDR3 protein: CASSVEAGGRSGNTIYF
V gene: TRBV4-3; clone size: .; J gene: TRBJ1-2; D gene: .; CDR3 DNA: TGCGCCAGCAGCCCCGGAGGGGAGAGGGGCTACACCTTC; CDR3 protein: CASSPGGERGYTF
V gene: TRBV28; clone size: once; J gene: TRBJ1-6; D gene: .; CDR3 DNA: TGTGCCAGCAGCCCAACAGGGTCCCCCAATTCACCCCTCCACTTT; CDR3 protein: CASSPTGSPNSPLHF
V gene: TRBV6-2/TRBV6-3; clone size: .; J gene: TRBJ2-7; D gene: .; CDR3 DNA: TGTGCCAGCAGCGCAACCCACGAGCAGTACTTC; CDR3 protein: CASSATHEQYF
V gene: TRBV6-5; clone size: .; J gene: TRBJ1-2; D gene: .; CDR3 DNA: TGTGCCAGCAGTTACCCCGGGCATGGCTACACCTTC; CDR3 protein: CASSYPGHGYTF
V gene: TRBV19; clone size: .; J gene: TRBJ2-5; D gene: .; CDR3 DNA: TGTGCCAGTAGTATCCACGGCGGGGAAGAGACCCAGTACTTC; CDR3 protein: CASSIHGGEETQYF
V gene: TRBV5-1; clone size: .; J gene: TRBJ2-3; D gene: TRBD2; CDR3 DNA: TGCGCCAGCAGCTCTACTAGCGGGAGGAGGATAGATACGCAGTATTTT; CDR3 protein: CASSSTSGRRIDTQYF
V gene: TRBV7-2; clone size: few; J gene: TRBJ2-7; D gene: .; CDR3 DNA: TGTGCCAGCAGCTTAGATCACAGCGGTGGCGAGCAGTACTTC; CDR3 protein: CASSLDHSGGEQYF
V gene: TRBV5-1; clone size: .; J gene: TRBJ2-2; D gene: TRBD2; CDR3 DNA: TGCGCCAGCAGCTGGGGACTAGCGGGAAACACCGGGGAGCTGTTTTTT; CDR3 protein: CASSWGLAGNTGELFF
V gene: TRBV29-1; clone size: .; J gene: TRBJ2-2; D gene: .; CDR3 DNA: TGCAGCGCGAGCAGGGTCGCCGGGGAGCTGTTTTTT; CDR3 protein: CSASRVAGELFF
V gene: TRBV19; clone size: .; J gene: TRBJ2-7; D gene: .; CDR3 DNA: TGTGCCAGTAGTCCGGGACACGCCTACGAGCAGTACTTC; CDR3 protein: CASSPGHAYEQYF
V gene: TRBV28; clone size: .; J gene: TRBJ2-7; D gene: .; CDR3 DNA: TGTGCCAGCAGTGTACAGGGCCCCTCTCCATACGAGCAGTACTTC; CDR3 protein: CASSVQGPSPYEQYF
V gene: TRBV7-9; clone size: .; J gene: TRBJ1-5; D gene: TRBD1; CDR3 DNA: TGTGCCAGCAGCTGGGACAGTAATCAGCCCCAGCATTTT; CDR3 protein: CASSWDSNQPQHF
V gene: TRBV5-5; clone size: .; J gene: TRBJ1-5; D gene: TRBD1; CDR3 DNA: TGTGCCAGCAGCTTGGTGACAGGGGCCGTAAATCAGCCCCAGCATTTT; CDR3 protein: CASSLVTGAVNQPQHF
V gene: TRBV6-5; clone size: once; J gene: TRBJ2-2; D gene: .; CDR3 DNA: TGTGCCAGCAGTTACTCGAGGGGGTCAAACACCGGGGAGCTGTTTTTT; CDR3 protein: CASSYSRGSNTGELFF
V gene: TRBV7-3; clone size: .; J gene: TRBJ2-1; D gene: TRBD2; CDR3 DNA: TGTGCCAGCAGCTTAGGACTAGCGGGGACCAATGAGCAGTTCTTC; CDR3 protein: CASSLGLAGTNEQFF
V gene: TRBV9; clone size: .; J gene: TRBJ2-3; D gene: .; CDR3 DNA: TGTGCCAGCAGCGTAGCAGGAGATACGCAGTATTTT; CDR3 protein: CASSVAGDTQYF
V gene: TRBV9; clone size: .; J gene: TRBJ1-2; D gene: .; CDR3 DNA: TGTGCCAGCAGCGTAGGCAGGGGCGGAAGCTACACCTTC; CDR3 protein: CASSVGRGGSYTF
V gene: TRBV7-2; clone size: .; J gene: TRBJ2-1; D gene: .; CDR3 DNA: TGTGCCAGCAGCTTAGAAGGGGAGTACAATGAGCAGTTCTTC; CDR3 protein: CASSLEGEYNEQFF
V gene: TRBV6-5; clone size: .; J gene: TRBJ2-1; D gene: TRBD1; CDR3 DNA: TGTGCCAGCACCCCTCGGACAGGATCCTACAATGAGCAGTTCTTC; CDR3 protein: CASTPRTGSYNEQFF
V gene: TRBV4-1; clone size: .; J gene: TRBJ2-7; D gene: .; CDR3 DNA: TGCGCCAGCAGCCATCCCCTTAGCGGAACTTACGAGCAGTACTTC; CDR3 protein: CASSHPLSGTYEQYF
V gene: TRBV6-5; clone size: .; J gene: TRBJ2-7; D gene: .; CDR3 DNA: TGTGCCAGCAGTTACGGGGGGCCTCCCAACGAGCAGTACTTC; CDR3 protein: CASSYGGPPNEQYF
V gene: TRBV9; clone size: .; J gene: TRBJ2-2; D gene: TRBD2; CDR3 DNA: TGTGCCAGCAGCGTAGAAGGACTAGCGGGGGGCTACACCGGGGAGCTGTTTTTT; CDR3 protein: CASSVEGLAGGYTGELFF
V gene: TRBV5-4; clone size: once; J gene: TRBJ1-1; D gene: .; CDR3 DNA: TGTGCCAGCAGCTTGCAGTCAGGGGAGAACACTGAAGCTTTCTTT; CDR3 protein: CASSLQSGENTEAFF
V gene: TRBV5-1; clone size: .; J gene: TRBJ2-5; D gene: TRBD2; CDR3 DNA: TGCGCCAGCAGCCTGGGGGCTAGCGGGGGCGTGGAGACCCAGTACTTC; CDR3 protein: CASSLGASGGVETQYF
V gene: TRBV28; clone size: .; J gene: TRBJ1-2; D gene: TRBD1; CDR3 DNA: TGTGCCAGCAGTCCAGGACAGGGACTCTCCCTTAACTATGGCTACACCTTC; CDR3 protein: CASSPGQGLSLNYGYTF
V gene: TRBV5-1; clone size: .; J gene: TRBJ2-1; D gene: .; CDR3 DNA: TGCGCCAGCAGCTTGAATGGAGTTCTGGGGGAGCAGTTCTTC; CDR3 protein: CASSLNGVLGEQFF
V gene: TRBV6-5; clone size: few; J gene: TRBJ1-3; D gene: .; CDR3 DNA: TGTGCCAGCAGTTACTCGCCAGATCCTGGAAACACCATATATTTT; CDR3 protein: CASSYSPDPGNTIYF
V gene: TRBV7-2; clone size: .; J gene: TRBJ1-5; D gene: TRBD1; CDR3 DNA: TGTGCCAGCAGCTTAGCGCCTTACAGGGGGCGCGGCAATCAGCCCCAGCATTTT; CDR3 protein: CASSLAPYRGRGNQPQHF